This T cell receptor (beta chain) was documented in a study of spatial heterogeneity in lung cancer. Study observations and caveats: Tumors with more nonsynonymous mutations had more expanded intratumoral alpha and beta TCRs.

The germline V gene encodes CDR1 SGHRS and CDR2 YFSETQ. This CDR3 has 16 amino acids. Stated time point: sample taken at primary tumor resection. Unsorted whole RNA from tumor, nontumor lung or frozen PBMC underwent sequencing. About this clonotype: The target antigen is unknown. Since the CDR3 does not end with the conserved phenylalanine or tryptophan, this likely comes from a read error.

TCRdb reprocessed the 5' RACE reads with MiXCR, giving one entry per CDR3 protein. The sample lists about 6,000 distinct CDR3 sequences; around 15% were seen once. Specimen: lung tumor tissue, collected at surgery. This chain joins TRBV5-1 and TRBJ1-4; D not certain. This clonotype was obtained from a male donor with early-stage non-small cell lung cancer. This CDR3 is CANSLSLQSKNEKLFL. CDR3 DNA sequence: TGCGCCAACAGCTTGTCTCTACAGTCGAAGAATGAAAAACTGTTTTTG.